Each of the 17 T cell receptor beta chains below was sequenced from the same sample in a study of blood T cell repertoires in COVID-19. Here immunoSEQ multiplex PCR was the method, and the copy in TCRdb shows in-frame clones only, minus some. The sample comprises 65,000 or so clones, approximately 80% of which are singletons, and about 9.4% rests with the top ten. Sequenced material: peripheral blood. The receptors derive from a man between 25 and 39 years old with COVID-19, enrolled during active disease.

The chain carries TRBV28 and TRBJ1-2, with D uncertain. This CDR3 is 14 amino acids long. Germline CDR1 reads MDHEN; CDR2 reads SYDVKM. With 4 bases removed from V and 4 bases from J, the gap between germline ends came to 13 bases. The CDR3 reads CASSSPGRGYGYTF. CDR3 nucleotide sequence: TGTGCCAGCAGTTCCCCGGGTCGGGGCTATGGCTACACCTTC.

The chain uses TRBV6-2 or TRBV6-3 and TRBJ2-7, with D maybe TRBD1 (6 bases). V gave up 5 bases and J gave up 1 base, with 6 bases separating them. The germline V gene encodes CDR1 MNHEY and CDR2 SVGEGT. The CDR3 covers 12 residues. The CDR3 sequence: CASSTGSYEQYF. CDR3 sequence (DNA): TGTGCCAGCAGTACAGGGTCCTACGAGCAGTACTTC.

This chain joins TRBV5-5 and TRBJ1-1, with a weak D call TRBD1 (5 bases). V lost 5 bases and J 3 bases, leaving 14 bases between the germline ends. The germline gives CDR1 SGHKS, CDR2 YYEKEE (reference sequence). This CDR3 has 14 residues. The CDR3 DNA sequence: TGTGCCAGCAGTCCTAACTCCAGGGACACTGAAGCTTTCTTT. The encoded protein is CASSPNSRDTEAFF. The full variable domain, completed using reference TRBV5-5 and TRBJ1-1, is DAGVTQSPTHLIKTRGQQVTLRCSPISGHKSVSWYQQVLGQGPQFIFQYYEKEERGRGNFPDRFSARQFPNYSSELNVNALLLGDSALYLCASSPNSRDTEAFFGQGTRLTVV.

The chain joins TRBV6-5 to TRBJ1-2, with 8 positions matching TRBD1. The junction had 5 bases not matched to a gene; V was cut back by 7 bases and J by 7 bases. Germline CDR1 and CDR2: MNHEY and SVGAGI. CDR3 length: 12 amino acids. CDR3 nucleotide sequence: TGTGCCAGCACCGAACAGGGGGGTGGCTACACCTTC. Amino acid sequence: CASTEQGGGYTF.

DNA of the CDR3: TGCGCCAGCAGCCAAGTACAGGGGATGGTCTATGGCTACACCTTC. Protein sequence: CASSQVQGMVYGYTF. This rearrangement joins TRBV4-1 to TRBJ1-2, with TRBD1 matching over 7 bases. Losses at the gene ends were 1 base for V and 4 bases for J; bases not matched to a gene: 6. The CDR3 is 15 amino acids. Germline assignment: CDR1 MGHRA and CDR2 YSYEKL.

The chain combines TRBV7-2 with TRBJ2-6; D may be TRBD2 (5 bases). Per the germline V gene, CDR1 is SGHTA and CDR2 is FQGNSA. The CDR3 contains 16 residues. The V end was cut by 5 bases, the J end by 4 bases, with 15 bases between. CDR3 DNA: TGTGCCAGCAGCCCCGAAGGGAGTTTCGGGGCCAACGTCCTGACTTTC. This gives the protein CASSPEGSFGANVLTF.

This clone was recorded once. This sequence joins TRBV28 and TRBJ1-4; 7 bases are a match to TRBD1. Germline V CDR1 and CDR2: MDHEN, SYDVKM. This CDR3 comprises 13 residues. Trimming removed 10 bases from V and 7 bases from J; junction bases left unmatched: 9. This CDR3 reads CATARGKSEKLFF. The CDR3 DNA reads TGTGCCACCGCCAGGGGGAAAAGTGAAAAACTGTTTTTT.

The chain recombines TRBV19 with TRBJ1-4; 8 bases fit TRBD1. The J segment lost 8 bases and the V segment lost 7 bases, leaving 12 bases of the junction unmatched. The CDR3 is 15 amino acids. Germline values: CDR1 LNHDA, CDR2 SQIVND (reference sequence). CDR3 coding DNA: TGTGCCAGTACGGGCTCAGATGACAGGGGAGAAAAACTGTTTTTT. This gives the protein CASTGSDDRGEKLFF.

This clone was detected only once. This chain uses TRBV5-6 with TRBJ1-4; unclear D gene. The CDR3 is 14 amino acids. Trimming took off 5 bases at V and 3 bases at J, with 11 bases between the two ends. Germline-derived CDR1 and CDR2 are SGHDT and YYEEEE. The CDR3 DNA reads TGTGCCAGCAGTCGGAAAGAGGCTAATGAAAAACTGTTTTTT. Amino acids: CASSRKEANEKLFF.

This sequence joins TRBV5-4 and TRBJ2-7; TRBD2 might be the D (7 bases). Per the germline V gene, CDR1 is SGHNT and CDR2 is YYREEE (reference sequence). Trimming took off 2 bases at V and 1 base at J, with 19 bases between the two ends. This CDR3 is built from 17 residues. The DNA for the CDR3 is TGTGCCAGCAGCTTCCGATCTAGCGGAGGGGGATCCTACGAGCAGTACTTC. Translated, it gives CASSFRSSGGGSYEQYF.

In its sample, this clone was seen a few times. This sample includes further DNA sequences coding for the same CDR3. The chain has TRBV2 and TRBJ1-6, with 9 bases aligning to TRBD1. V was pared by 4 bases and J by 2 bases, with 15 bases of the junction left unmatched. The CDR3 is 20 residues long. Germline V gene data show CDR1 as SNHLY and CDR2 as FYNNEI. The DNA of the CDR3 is TGTGCCAGCAGTGGACGGGGGACAGGGCCCGGTAACCCCTATAATTCACCCCTCCACTTT. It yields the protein CASSGRGTGPGNPYNSPLHF.

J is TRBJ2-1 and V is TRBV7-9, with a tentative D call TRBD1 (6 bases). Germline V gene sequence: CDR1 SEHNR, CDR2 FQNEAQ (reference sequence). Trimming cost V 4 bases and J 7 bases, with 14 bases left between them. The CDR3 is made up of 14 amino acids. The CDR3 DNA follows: TGTGCCAGCAGCTCACAATCTCAGGGGAATGAGCAGTTCTTC. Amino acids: CASSSQSQGNEQFF.

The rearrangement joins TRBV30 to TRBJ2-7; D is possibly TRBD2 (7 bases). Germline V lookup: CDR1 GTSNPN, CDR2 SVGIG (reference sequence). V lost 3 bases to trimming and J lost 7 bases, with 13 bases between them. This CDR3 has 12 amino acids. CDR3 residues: CAWRRGAGEQYF. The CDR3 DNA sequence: TGTGCCTGGAGACGGGGGGCGGGGGAGCAGTACTTC.

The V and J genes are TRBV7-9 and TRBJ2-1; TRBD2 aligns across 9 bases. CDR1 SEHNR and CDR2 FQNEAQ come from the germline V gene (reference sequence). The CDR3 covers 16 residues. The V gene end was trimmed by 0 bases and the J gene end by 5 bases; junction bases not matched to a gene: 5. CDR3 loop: CASSLAASGDDNEQFF. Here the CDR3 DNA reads TGTGCCAGCAGCTTAGCGGCTAGCGGGGATGACAATGAGCAGTTCTTC.

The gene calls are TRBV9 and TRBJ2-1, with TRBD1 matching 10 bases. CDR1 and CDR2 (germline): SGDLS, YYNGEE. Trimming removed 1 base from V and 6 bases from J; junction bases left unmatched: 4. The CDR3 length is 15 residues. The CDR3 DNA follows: TGTGCCAGCAGCGTACAGGGACAGGGGCGCAATGAGCAGTTCTTC. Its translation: CASSVQGQGRNEQFF.

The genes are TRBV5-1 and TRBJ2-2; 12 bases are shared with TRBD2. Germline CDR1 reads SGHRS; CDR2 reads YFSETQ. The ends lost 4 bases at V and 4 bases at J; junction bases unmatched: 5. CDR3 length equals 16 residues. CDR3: CASSASGRVATGELFF. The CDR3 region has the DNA TGCGCCAGCAGCGCTAGCGGGAGGGTGGCCACCGGGGAGCTGTTTTTT. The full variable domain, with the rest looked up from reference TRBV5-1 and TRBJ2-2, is KAGVTQTPRYLIKTRGQQVTLSCSPISGHRSVSWYQQTPGQGLQFLFEYFSETQRNKGNFPGRFSGRQFSNSRSEMNVSTLELGDSALYLCASSASGRVATGELFFGEGSRLTVL.

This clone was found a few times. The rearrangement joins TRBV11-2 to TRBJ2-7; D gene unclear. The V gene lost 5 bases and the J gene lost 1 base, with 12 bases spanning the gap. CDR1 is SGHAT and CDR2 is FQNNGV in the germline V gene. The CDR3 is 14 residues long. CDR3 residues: CASSPPARSYEQYF. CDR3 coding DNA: TGTGCCAGCAGCCCCCCCGCGAGGTCCTACGAGCAGTACTTC.